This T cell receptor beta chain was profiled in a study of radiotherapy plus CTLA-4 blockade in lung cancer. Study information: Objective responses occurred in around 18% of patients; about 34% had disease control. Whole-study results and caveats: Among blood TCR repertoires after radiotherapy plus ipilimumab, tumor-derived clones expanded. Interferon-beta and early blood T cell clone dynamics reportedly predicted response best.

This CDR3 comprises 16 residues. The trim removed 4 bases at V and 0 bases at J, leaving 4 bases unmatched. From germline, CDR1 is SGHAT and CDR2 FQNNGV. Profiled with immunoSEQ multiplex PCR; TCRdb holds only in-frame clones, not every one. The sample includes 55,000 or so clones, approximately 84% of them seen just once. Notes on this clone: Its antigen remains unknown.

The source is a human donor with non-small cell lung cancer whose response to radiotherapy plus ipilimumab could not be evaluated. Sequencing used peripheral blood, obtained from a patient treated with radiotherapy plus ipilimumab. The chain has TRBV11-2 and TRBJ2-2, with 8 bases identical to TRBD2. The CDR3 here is CASSSVAGTNTGELFF. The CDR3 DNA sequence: TGTGCCAGCAGCTCGGTAGCGGGGACGAACACCGGGGAGCTGTTTTTT.